Sequencing of this TCR beta chain was carried out in a study of regulatory T cells in long-lasting Graves disease. Building the TCR beta libraries relied on iRepertoire HTBI primers, and CDR3 regions underwent Arm-PCR. TCRdb ran MiXCR on the multiplex PCR reads and lists one entry per CDR3 protein. The data show 450,000 to 650,000 distinct CDR3 sequences, around 16% seen once. This clonotype was picked up many times. Antigen specificity is unknown. The germline CDR1 and CDR2 sequences are DFQATT and SNEGSKA (reference sequence). The CDR3 runs to 13 residues. The junction had 5 bases not matched to a gene; V was cut back by 0 bases and J by 9 bases. Time point in this sample: newly diagnosed GD, antithyroid drugs for less than 3 months. Extracted PBMC RNA gave rise to the TCR library. Regarding the study as a whole: TRBV28, TRBJ1-2 and TRBJ2-5 were segments that persistent disease favored.

This sample also belongs to another study, concerning T cells in Graves' hyperthyroidism and ophthalmopathy.

The TCR originated in a woman aged 40 to 65 with Graves disease. Source: peripheral blood mononuclear cells (PBMCs), taken at new diagnosis, from a patient treated with antithyroid drugs. V usage is TRBV20-1 and J usage is TRBJ2-1, with TRBD2 matching 7 bases. CDR3 DNA sequence: TGCAGTGCTAGAGACGAGGGAGGGCTTGAGCAGTTCTTC. Translated: CSARDEGGLEQFF.